The 5 T cell receptor beta chains below were found in one sample sequenced in a study of Graves' ophthalmopathy and Graves' hyperthyroidism. TCR beta CDR3 regions were amplified from RNA transcripts. Second-round multiplex PCR came after first-round RT-PCR with HTBI primers. In TCRdb, the multiplex PCR reads were re-called with MiXCR into one record per CDR3 protein. Here the sample spans hundreds of thousands of distinct CDR3 sequences, around 21% being singletons. The sequenced material came from peripheral blood. All receptors derive from a young woman with stable Graves' hyperthyroidism.

Many counts were recorded for this clonotype. The rearrangement uses TRBV27 and TRBJ1-6; 9 nucleotides match TRBD1. Germline loops: CDR1 MNHEY, CDR2 SMNVEV (reference sequence). The junction had 3 bases not matched to a gene; V was cut back by 5 bases and J by 4 bases. The CDR3 extends over 15 amino acids. CDR3 DNA: TGTGCCAGCAGTAAACAGGGGGCGTATAATTCACCCCTCCACTTT. Amino acids: CASSKQGAYNSPLHF.

This clonotype appeared many times. The chain joins TRBV2 to TRBJ2-7; 10 positions match TRBD2. V lost 6 bases, J lost 4 bases, and 9 bases stayed unmatched. Germline CDR1 is SNHLY and CDR2 is FYNNEI. The CDR3 has 15 residues. Here the CDR3 reads CASSSPSGRGYEQYF. CDR3 sequence (DNA): TGTGCCAGCAGCTCTCCTAGCGGGAGAGGTTACGAGCAGTACTTC.

This clonotype was found many times. The J gene is TRBJ1-5, the V gene TRBV5-6; D may be TRBD1 (6 bases). V was shortened by 3 bases and J by 0 bases, with 13 bases between the two germline ends. Germline values: CDR1 SGHDT, CDR2 YYEEEE. The CDR3 has 16 amino acids. The DNA for the CDR3 is TGTGCCAGCAGCTGGGGGACATCAAATAGCAATCAGCCCCAGCATTTT. It yields the protein CASSWGTSNSNQPQHF.

This clonotype appeared many times. The gene calls are TRBV6-2 or TRBV6-3 and TRBJ2-4; TRBD2 matches 10 bases. The CDR3 consists of 15 residues. V was clipped by 4 bases and J by 8 bases; unmatched bases: 8. The germline V gene has CDR1 MNHEY and CDR2 SVGEGT. The CDR3 reads CASSSASGSLYIQYF. Written as DNA, the CDR3 is TGTGCCAGCAGTTCCGCTAGCGGGAGTTTATACATTCAGTACTTC.

This clonotype was detected many times. The chain links TRBV12-3 or TRBV12-4 to TRBJ2-7; D not resolved. Trimming pared 5 bases from V and 2 bases from J, leaving 22 bases between. The length of the CDR3 is 17 residues. CDR3 coding DNA: TGTGCCAGCAGTCTCTCCTTCGACTGGTCCACCACCTACGAGCAGTACTTC. The encoded protein is CASSLSFDWSTTYEQYF.